These 28 T cell receptor beta chains were all obtained from the same sample, sequenced in a study of T cell responses to AZD1222 COVID-19 vaccine. Produced via immunoSEQ multiplex PCR; TCRdb's table is partial and in-frame only. The table shows 100,000 to 150,000 clones, with about 90% occurring only once. The sequencing used peripheral blood, collected 28 days after the second AZD1222 dose. The receptors shown here come from an adult who received the AZD1222 COVID-19 vaccine.

The chain is built from TRBV11-2 and TRBJ1-2, with 9 bases lining up with TRBD1. V lost 4 bases to trimming and J lost 5 bases; unmatched junction nucleotides: 2. Germline V gene sequence: CDR1 SGHAT, CDR2 FQNNGV. The CDR3 spans 13 residues. CDR3 coding DNA: TGTGCCAGCAGCTACAGGGGGCTGTATGGCTACACCTTC. This encodes CASSYRGLYGYTF.

The rearrangement links TRBV19 to TRBJ1-1; maybe TRBD1 (5 bases). Germline V gene data show CDR1 as LNHDA and CDR2 as SQIVND (reference sequence). Trimming took off 7 bases at V and 7 bases at J, with 19 bases between the two ends. The CDR3 runs 14 residues. CDR3 coding DNA: TGTGCCAGTACCTATAGGAACAGGCTAGTTGAAGCTTTCTTT. This encodes CASTYRNRLVEAFF.

As DNA, the CDR3 is TGCGCCAGCACCTCGGATGACGGGACCGGGGAGCTGTTTTTT. Amino acids: CASTSDDGTGELFF. V and J are TRBV5-1 and TRBJ2-2; unclear D gene. This CDR3 is built from 14 residues. CDR1 is SGHRS, CDR2 YFSETQ, per germline. Trimming removed 6 bases at V and 5 bases at J, with 14 bases between.

This chain connects TRBV9 to TRBJ2-7; no reliable D call. Germline V CDR1 and CDR2: SGDLS, YYNGEE. The V end was cut by 7 bases, the J end by 0 bases, with 5 bases between. The CDR3 runs 11 residues. The CDR3 loop reads CASGNSYEQYF. CDR3 sequence (DNA): TGTGCCAGCGGGAACTCCTACGAGCAGTACTTC.

The V call is TRBV27, the J call TRBJ2-7; 8 positions match TRBD1. The CDR3 has 16 amino acids. Germline V gives CDR1 MNHEY, CDR2 SMNVEV (reference sequence). V was clipped by 5 bases and J by 2 bases; unmatched bases: 11. The CDR3: CASSPGFGTGTYEQYF. The CDR3 DNA is TGTGCCAGCAGTCCGGGCTTCGGGACAGGCACCTACGAGCAGTACTTC.

The rearrangement joins TRBV18 to TRBJ2-3; the D is unclear. The CDR3 is made up of 13 amino acids. Germline V gene lookup returns CDR1 KGHSH and CDR2 LQKENI. V shed 3 bases and J shed 0 bases, with 4 bases lying between them. The CDR3: CASSPTSTDTQYF. CDR3 DNA sequence: TGTGCCAGCTCACCTACTAGCACAGATACGCAGTATTTT.

The V and J genes are TRBV7-2 and TRBJ1-5, with a weak D call TRBD1 (5 bases). In germline, CDR1 is SGHTA, CDR2 FQGNSA. The CDR3 contains 14 residues. V was cut by 5 bases and J by 4 bases, with 12 bases left in between. Written as DNA, the CDR3 is TGTGCCAGCAGCCCCTACGGGGGAAATCAGCCCCAGCATTTT. Amino acids: CASSPYGGNQPQHF.

This rearrangement joins TRBV7-9 to TRBJ2-7, with D perhaps assigned TRBD1 or TRBD2 (5 bases each). V lost 5 bases, J lost 2 bases, and 22 bases lay in between. The CDR3 spans 17 residues. The germline V gene has CDR1 SEHNR and CDR2 FQNEAQ (reference sequence). CDR3 protein: CASSPEGAGLRAYEQYF. CDR3 DNA sequence: TGTGCCAGCAGCCCCGAAGGTGCAGGGCTGAGGGCCTACGAGCAGTACTTC.

This chain links TRBV19 with TRBJ1-2; D uncertain. The germline gives CDR1 LNHDA, CDR2 SQIVND (reference sequence). Trimming removed 10 bases at V and 4 bases at J, with 13 bases between. CDR3 size: 12 residues. The CDR3 region has the DNA TGTGCCACCGTAGACTGGAGCTATGGCTACACCTTC. As protein: CATVDWSYGYTF.

Only one count was recorded for this clone. This chain uses TRBV7-9 with TRBJ1-1; D remains ambiguous. CDR3 length: 12 amino acids. The germline V gene encodes CDR1 SEHNR and CDR2 FQNEAQ (reference sequence). V lost 5 bases and J 5 bases, leaving 9 bases between the germline ends. In DNA form, the CDR3 reads TGTGCCAGCAGCCCATTGGGGACTGAAGCTTTCTTT. Translation gives CASSPLGTEAFF. Together with reference TRBV7-9 and TRBJ1-1, the CDR3 gives the full variable domain: DTGVSQNPRHKITKRGQNVTFRCDPISEHNRLYWYRQTLGQGPEFLTYFQNEAQLEKSRLLSDRFSAERPKGSFSTLEIQRTEQGDSAMYLCASSPLGTEAFFGQGTRLTVV.

The V gene is TRBV5-5, the J gene TRBJ1-1; maybe TRBD1 (5 bases). The CDR3 consists of 13 residues. Looked up from germline, CDR1 is SGHKS and CDR2 is YYEKEE (reference sequence). Trimming pared 4 bases from V and 11 bases from J, leaving 18 bases between. CDR3 residues: CASSAAIWEGAFF. The CDR3 coding sequence is TGTGCCAGCAGCGCGGCCATCTGGGAGGGGGCTTTCTTT.

The genes are TRBV6-4 and TRBJ1-5; D is ambiguous. V lost 6 bases and J lost 5, with 14 bases in between. CDR1 MRHNA and CDR2 SNTAGT come from the germline V gene. The CDR3 length is 14 residues. The CDR3 here is CASRAGSVDQPQHF. The DNA of the CDR3 is TGTGCCAGCAGGGCGGGGAGCGTGGATCAGCCCCAGCATTTT.

V gene TRBV5-4 combines with J gene TRBJ1-2, with TRBD1 as a possible D gene (5 bases). Trimming stripped 2 bases from V and 4 bases from J, with 15 bases between. The CDR3 extends over 15 amino acids. Germline-derived CDR1 and CDR2 are SGHNT and YYREEE (reference sequence). The CDR3 loop reads CASSFRATVSYGYTF. The CDR3 DNA follows: TGTGCCAGCAGCTTTCGGGCGACAGTAAGCTATGGCTACACCTTC.

This clone turned up a few times. The rearrangement uses TRBV7-3 and TRBJ1-1; no clear D. The V gene's germline CDR1 is SGHTA and CDR2 FQGTGA. This CDR3 comprises 14 residues. V was clipped by 5 bases and J by 0 bases, with 10 bases between them. The CDR3, as DNA: TGTGCCAGCAGCCCCACGGGATTGAACACTGAAGCTTTCTTT. Translation: CASSPTGLNTEAFF.

The chain links TRBV7-9 to TRBJ2-3; TRBD1 matches 10 bases. The length of the CDR3 is 16 residues. Germline V gene sequence: CDR1 SEHNR, CDR2 FQNEAQ (reference sequence). Germline trimming cut 5 bases from V and 6 bases from J; bases unmatched to any gene: 11. CDR3 sequence: CASSLITGTGADTQYF. The CDR3 DNA is TGTGCCAGCAGCCTGATCACCGGGACAGGGGCTGATACGCAGTATTTT.

The rearrangement uses TRBV6-5 and TRBJ2-7; a weak D match, TRBD2 (5 bases). The CDR3 consists of 15 residues. CDR1 and CDR2 from the germline V gene are MNHEY and SVGAGI. Trimming removed 0 bases from V and 7 bases from J, with 16 bases in between. CDR3 residues: CASSYSPGLLLEQYV. Here the CDR3 DNA reads TGTGCCAGCAGTTACTCCCCCGGACTCCTCTTAGAGCAGTACGTC.

The chain joins TRBV7-9 to TRBJ2-3; possible D gene TRBD2, 6 bases. Germline assignment: CDR1 SEHNR and CDR2 FQNEAQ (reference sequence). The CDR3 extends over 15 amino acids. With 4 bases removed from V and 6 bases from J, the gap between germline ends came to 17 bases. The CDR3 spells CASSSPPGGVDTQYF. The CDR3 region has the DNA TGTGCCAGCAGCTCCCCTCCCGGGGGAGTGGATACGCAGTATTTT. The complete variable domain, with remaining parts taken from reference TRBV7-9 and TRBJ2-3, reads DTGVSQNPRHKITKRGQNVTFRCDPISEHNRLYWYRQTLGQGPEFLTYFQNEAQLEKSRLLSDRFSAERPKGSFSTLEIQRTEQGDSAMYLCASSSPPGGVDTQYFGPGTRLTVL.

The V and J genes are TRBV5-4 and TRBJ1-1; 8 positions agree with TRBD1. The CDR3 spans 16 residues. The germline CDR1 and CDR2 sequences are SGHNT and YYREEE (reference sequence). V gave up 4 bases and J gave up 4 bases; unmatched junction bases: 12. The CDR3 is CASSPYRTGPGTEAFF. In nucleotides, the CDR3 is TGTGCCAGCAGCCCCTACCGGACAGGGCCGGGCACTGAAGCTTTCTTT.

Notes on this clone: Other DNA sequences in this sample translate to the same CDR3. The V gene is TRBV7-2, the J gene TRBJ1-4, with no clear D. This CDR3 region has 15 residues. The germline CDR1 and CDR2 sequences are SGHTA and FQGNSA. V lost 5 bases, J lost 6 bases, and 16 bases lay in between. The CDR3 region is CASSNGPSPHEKLFF. The CDR3 DNA reads as TGTGCCAGCAGCAACGGTCCCTCCCCACATGAAAAACTGTTTTTT.

The rearrangement uses TRBV30 and TRBJ1-2, with TRBD1 matching 7 bases. Germline CDR1 GTSNPN, CDR2 SVGIG (reference sequence). J lost 4 bases, V lost 1 base, and 12 bases had no gene match. CDR3 size: 16 residues. This chain's CDR3 is CAWSEGAGITFYGYTF. In DNA, the CDR3 is TGTGCCTGGAGTGAGGGGGCTGGGATCACCTTCTATGGCTACACCTTC.

In nucleotides, the CDR3 is TGTGCCAGCAGCTTAGACACTGGTTTCCTCGGGGAAGGCGTGACTGAAGCTTTCTTT. Residues: CASSLDTGFLGEGVTEAFF. The rearrangement uses TRBV7-9 and TRBJ1-1; D remains unclear. V lost 1 base and J lost 5, with 26 bases in between. The CDR3 totals 19 residues. Germline V CDR1 and CDR2: SEHNR, FQNEAQ (reference sequence).

The CDR3 region has the DNA TGTGCCAGCGACGAGGGGACTAGCTTCTACAATGAGCAGTTCTTC. Its protein is CASDEGTSFYNEQFF. This chain joins TRBV27 and TRBJ2-1; 9 nucleotides align to TRBD2. Per the germline V gene, CDR1 is MNHEY and CDR2 is SMNVEV (reference sequence). The V segment lost 8 bases and the J segment 3 bases; nucleotides outside the gene matches: 8. CDR3 length equals 15 residues.

The table lists this clone with a count of one. The chain recombines TRBV5-5 with TRBJ1-1; 10 nucleotides align to TRBD1. The CDR3 has 17 amino acids. Germline V gene sequence: CDR1 SGHKS, CDR2 YYEKEE (reference sequence). With 4 bases clipped from V and 1 base from J, the junction kept 10 bases outside the gene matches. For the CDR3, the DNA is TGTGCCAGCAGCGGGGTTATTGGGACAGGGGAGAACACTGAAGCTTTCTTT. Its translation: CASSGVIGTGENTEAFF.

The rearrangement uses TRBV6-4 and TRBJ1-1, with TRBD1 matching 10 bases. J gave up 3 bases and V 6 bases, and 4 bases lay outside the gene matches. This CDR3 comprises 14 residues. Looked up from germline, CDR1 is MRHNA and CDR2 is SNTAGT. The CDR3 coding sequence is TGTGCCAGCAGGACAGGGGGCGCGGACACTGAAGCTTTCTTT. Its protein product is CASRTGGADTEAFF.

J is TRBJ1-4 and V is TRBV10-1; D is perhaps TRBD1 (6 bases). Trimming removed 6 bases at V and 2 bases at J, with 16 bases between. This CDR3 has 16 residues. Germline V gene lookup returns CDR1 WNHNN and CDR2 SYGVQD (reference sequence). The chain's CDR3 is CASRGAPHGTNEKLFF. DNA for the CDR3: TGCGCCAGCAGGGGGGCCCCCCATGGGACTAATGAAAAACTGTTTTTT.

CDR3: CASSPYRDSDYNEQFF. The CDR3 nucleotides read TGTGCCAGCTCACCATACCGGGACTCAGACTACAATGAGCAGTTCTTC. The chain links TRBV18 to TRBJ2-1; tentative D call: TRBD2 (6 bases). The CDR3 length is 16 residues. Trimming shortened V by 2 bases and J by 3 bases, and 14 bases separated the two germline ends. In germline, CDR1 is KGHSH, CDR2 LQKENI. The full variable domain, completed using reference TRBV18 and TRBJ2-1, is NAGVMQNPRHLVRRRGQEARLRCSPMKGHSHVYWYRQLPEEGLKFMVYLQKENIIDESGMPKERFSAEFPKEGPSILRIQQVVRGDSAAYFCASSPYRDSDYNEQFFGPGTRLTVL.

This rearrangement joins TRBV7-8 to TRBJ1-2, with unresolved D. Germline V gene lookup returns CDR1 SGHVS and CDR2 FQNEAQ. Trimming shortened V by 7 bases and J by 7 bases, and 16 bases separated the two germline ends. The CDR3 spans 13 residues. CDR3 amino acids: CASTLLRTVGYTF. Here the CDR3 DNA reads TGTGCCAGCACCCTTTTACGCACAGTTGGCTACACCTTC. Full variable domain (outside the CDR3, taken from reference TRBV7-8 and TRBJ1-2): GAGVSQSPRYKVAKRGQDVALRCDPISGHVSLFWYQQALGQGPEFLTYFQNEAQLDKSGLPSDRFFAERPEGSVSTLKIQRTQQEDSAVYLCASTLLRTVGYTFGSGTRLTVV.

As regards this clone: The junction and the germline gene differ at one end; a read error may be behind it. The J gene is TRBJ1-2, the V gene TRBV5-1; no clear D gene. Germline CDR1 SGHRS, CDR2 YFSETQ. The CDR3 has 14 residues. The CDR3 region is CASTLGDTLDGYTF. Here the CDR3 DNA reads TGCGCCAGCACCTTGGGCGACACCCTGGATGGCTACACCTTC.